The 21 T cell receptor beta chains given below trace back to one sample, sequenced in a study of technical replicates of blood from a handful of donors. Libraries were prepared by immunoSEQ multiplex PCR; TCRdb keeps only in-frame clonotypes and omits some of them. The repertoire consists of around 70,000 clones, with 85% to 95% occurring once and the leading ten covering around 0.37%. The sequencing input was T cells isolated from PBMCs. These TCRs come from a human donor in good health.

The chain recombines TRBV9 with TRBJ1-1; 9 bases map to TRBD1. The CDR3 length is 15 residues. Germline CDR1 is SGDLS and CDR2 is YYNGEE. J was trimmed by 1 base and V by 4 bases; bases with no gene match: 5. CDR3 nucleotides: TGTGCCAGCAGCCCAGACAGGGGGGAGAACACTGAAGCTTTCTTT. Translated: CASSPDRGENTEAFF.

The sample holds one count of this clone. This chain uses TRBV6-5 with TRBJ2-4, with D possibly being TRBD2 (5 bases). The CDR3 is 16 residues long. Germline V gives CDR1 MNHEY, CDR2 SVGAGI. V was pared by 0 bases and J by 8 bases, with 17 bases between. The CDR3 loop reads CASSYSQPGNRDIQYF. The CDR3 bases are TGTGCCAGCAGTTACTCTCAGCCGGGAAATAGGGACATTCAGTACTTC.

The CDR3 region has the DNA TGTGCCAGTAGTATTGCACCTGAGGCTGAAGCTTTCTTT. Its translation: CASSIAPEAEAFF. This sequence joins TRBV19 and TRBJ1-1; D remains ambiguous. The CDR3 is 13 residues long. CDR1 and CDR2 from the germline V gene are LNHDA and SQIVND (reference sequence). V was cut by 3 bases and J by 6 bases, with 11 bases left in between.

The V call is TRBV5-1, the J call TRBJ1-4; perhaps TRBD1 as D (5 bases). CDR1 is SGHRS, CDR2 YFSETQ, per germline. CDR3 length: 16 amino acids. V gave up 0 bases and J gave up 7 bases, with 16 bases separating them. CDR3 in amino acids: CASSLDLGAAFEKLFF. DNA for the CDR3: TGCGCCAGCAGCTTGGACTTAGGGGCCGCCTTTGAAAAACTGTTTTTT.

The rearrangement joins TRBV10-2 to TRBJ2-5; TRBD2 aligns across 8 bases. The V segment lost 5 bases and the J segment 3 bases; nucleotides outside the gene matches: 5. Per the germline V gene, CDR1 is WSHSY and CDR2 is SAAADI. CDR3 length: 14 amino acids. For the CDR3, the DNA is TGCGCCAGCAGTCCCGGGACTAGTAAAGAGACCCAGTACTTC. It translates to CASSPGTSKETQYF.

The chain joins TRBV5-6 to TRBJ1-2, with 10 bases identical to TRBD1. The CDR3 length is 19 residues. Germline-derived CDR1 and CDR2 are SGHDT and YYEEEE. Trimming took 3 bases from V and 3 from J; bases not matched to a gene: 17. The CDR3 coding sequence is TGTGCCAGCAGCTCCCTGGGTGTTACCGGGACAGGGGAGGACTATGGCTACACCTTC. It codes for CASSSLGVTGTGEDYGYTF.

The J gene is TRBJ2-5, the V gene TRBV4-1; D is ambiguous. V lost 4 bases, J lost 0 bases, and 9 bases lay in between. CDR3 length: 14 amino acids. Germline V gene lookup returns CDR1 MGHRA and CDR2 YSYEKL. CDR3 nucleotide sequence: TGCGCCAGCAGCCGCCCACTCGACCAAGAGACCCAGTACTTC. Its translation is CASSRPLDQETQYF.

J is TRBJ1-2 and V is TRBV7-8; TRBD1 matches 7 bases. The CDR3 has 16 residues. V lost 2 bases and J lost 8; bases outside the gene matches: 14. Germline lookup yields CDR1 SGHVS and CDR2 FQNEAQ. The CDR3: CASSLYTDRDKRGYTF. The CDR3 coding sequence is TGTGCCAGCAGCTTATATACCGACAGGGACAAGAGAGGCTACACCTTC.

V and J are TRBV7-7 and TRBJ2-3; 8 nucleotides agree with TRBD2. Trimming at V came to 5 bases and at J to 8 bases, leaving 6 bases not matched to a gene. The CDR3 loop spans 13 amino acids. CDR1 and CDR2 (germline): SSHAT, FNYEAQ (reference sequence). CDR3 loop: CASSPTAGGTQYF. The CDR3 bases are TGTGCCAGCAGCCCGACCGCGGGGGGTACGCAGTATTTT.

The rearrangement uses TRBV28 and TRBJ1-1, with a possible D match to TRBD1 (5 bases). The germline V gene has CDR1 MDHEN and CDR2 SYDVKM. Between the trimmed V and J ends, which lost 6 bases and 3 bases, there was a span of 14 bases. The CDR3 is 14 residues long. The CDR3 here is CASSLGTLYTEAFF. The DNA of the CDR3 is TGTGCCAGCAGCTTAGGGACTCTCTACACTGAAGCTTTCTTT.

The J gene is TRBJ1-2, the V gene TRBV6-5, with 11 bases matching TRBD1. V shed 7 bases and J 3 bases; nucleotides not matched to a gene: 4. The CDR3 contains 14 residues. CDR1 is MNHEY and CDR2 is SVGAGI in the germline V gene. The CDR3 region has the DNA TGTGCCAGCACCAGGACAGGGGGCTACTATGGCTACACCTTC. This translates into CASTRTGGYYGYTF.

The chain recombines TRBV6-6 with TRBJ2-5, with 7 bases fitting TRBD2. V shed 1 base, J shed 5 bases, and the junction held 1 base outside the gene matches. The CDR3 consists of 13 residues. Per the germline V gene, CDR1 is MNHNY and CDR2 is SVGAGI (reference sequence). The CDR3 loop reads CASSYYGGETQYF. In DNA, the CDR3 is TGTGCCAGCAGTTACTACGGGGGGGAGACCCAGTACTTC.

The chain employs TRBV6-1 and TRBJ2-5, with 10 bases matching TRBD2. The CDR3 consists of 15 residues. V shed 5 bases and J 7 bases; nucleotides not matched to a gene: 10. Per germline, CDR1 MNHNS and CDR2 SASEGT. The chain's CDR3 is CASSRTLAGEGTQYF. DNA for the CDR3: TGTGCCAGCAGTAGGACTCTAGCGGGAGAAGGGACCCAGTACTTC.

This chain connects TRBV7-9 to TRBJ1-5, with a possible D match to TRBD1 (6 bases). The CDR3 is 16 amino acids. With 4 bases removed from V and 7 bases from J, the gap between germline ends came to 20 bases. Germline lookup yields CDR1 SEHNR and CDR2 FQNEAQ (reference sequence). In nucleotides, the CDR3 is TGTGCCAGCAGCTCTGCCCGGGGGGGGCTGGGGCAGCCCCAGCATTTT. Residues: CASSSARGGLGQPQHF.

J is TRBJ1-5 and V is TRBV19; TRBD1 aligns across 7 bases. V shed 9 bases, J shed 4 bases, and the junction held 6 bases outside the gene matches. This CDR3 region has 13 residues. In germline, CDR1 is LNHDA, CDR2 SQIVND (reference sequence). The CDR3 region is CASRQGPNQPQHF. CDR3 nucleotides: TGTGCCAGCCGACAGGGACCTAATCAGCCCCAGCATTTT.

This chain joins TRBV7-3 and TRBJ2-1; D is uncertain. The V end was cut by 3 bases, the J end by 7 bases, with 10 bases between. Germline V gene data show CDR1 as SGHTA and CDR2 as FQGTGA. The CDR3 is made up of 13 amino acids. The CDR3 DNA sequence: TGTGCCAGCAGCTTCCTAGTCGTGAATGAGCAGTTCTTC. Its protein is CASSFLVVNEQFF. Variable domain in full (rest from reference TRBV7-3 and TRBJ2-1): GAGVSQTPSNKVTEKGKYVELRCDPISGHTALYWYRQSLGQGPEFLIYFQGTGAADDSGLPNDRFFAVRPEGSVSTLKIQRTERGDSAVYLCASSFLVVNEQFFGPGTRLTVL.

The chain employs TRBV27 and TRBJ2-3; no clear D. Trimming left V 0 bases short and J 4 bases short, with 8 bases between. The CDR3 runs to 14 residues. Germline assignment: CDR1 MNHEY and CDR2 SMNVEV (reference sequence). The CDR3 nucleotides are TGTGCCAGCAGTTTATCTAACTACCCAGATACGCAGTATTTT. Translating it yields CASSLSNYPDTQYF.

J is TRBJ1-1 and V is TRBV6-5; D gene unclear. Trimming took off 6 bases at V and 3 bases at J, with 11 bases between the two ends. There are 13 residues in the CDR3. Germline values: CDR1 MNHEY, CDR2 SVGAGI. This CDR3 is CASSTREYTEAFF. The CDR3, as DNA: TGTGCCAGCAGCACGAGGGAATACACTGAAGCTTTCTTT.

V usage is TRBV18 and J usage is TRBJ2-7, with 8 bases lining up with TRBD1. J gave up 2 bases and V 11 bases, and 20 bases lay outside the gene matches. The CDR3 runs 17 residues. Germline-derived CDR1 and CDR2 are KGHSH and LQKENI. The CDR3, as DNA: TGTGCCGCTGACCCTTGGGACAGGACGCAAGGGGCCTACGAGCAGTACTTC. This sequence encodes CAADPWDRTQGAYEQYF. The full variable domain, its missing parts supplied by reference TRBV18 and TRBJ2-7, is NAGVMQNPRHLVRRRGQEARLRCSPMKGHSHVYWYRQLPEEGLKFMVYLQKENIIDESGMPKERFSAEFPKEGPSILRIQQVVRGDSAAYFCAADPWDRTQGAYEQYFGPGTRLTVT.

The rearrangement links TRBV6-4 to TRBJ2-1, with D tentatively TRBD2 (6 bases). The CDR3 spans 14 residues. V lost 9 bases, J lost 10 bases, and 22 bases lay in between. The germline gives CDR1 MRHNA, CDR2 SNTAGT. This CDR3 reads CASSALLGGEEQFF. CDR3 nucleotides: TGTGCCAGTTCAGCCCTCCTAGGAGGGGAGGAGCAGTTCTTC.

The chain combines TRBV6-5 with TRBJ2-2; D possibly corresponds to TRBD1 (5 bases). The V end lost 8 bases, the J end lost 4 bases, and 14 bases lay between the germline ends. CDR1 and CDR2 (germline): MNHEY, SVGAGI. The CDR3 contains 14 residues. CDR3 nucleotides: TGTGCCAGCGGCAGCCAGGGAAGCACCGGGGAGCTGTTTTTT. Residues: CASGSQGSTGELFF.